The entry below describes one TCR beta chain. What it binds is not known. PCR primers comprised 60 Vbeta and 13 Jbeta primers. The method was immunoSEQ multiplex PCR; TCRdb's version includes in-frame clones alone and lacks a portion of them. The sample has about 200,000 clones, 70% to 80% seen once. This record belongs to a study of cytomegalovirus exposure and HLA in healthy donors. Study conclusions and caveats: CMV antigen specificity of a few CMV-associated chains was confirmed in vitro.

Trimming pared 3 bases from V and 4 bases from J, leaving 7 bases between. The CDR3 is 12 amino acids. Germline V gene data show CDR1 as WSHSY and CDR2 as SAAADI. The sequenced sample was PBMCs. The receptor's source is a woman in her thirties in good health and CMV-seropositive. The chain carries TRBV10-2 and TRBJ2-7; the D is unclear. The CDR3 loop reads CASSDQWYEQYF. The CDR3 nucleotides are TGCGCCAGCAGTGACCAGTGGTACGAGCAGTACTTC.